The source of this T cell receptor (beta chain) is a study of siplizumab effects on memory and regulatory T cells. Assays captured 9.8 x 10^4 or so TCR templates per sample. Generated by immunoSEQ multiplex PCR, the TCRdb table keeps only in-frame clones and is missing some. The sample lists more than 85,000 clones; around 90% were seen once. V was trimmed by 3 bases and J by 9 bases, leaving 12 bases between them. CDR3 length: 12 amino acids. Germline V lookup: CDR1 LNHDA, CDR2 SQIVND (reference sequence). The sequence was obtained from a human donor in good health. Some clones in this sample may be carry-over from other donors' samples. The source material was CD4+ T cells sorted from blood. This sequence joins TRBV19 and TRBJ2-7; the D call may be TRBD1 or TRBD2 (6 bases each). The CDR3 sequence: CASSIPGGGQYF. The DNA of the CDR3 is TGTGCCAGTAGTATTCCTGGAGGGGGGCAGTACTTC.